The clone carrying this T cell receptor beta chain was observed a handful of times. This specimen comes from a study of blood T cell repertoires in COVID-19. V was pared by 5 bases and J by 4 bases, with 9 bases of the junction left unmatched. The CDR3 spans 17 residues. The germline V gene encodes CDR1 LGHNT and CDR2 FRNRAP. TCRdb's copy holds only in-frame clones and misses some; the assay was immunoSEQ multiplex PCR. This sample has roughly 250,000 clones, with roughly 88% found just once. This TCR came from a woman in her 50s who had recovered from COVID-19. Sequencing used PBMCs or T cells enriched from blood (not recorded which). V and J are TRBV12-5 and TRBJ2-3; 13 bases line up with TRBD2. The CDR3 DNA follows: TGTGCTAGTGGTCCGGGACTAGCGGGGCGGCGGGCAGATACGCAGTATTTT. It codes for CASGPGLAGRRADTQYF. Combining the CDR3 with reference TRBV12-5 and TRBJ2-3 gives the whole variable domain DARVTQTPRHKVTEMGQEVTMRCQPILGHNTVFWYRQTMMQGLELLAYFRNRAPLDDSGMPKDRFSAEMPDATLATLKIQPSEPRDSAVYFCASGPGLAGRRADTQYFGPGTRLTVL.